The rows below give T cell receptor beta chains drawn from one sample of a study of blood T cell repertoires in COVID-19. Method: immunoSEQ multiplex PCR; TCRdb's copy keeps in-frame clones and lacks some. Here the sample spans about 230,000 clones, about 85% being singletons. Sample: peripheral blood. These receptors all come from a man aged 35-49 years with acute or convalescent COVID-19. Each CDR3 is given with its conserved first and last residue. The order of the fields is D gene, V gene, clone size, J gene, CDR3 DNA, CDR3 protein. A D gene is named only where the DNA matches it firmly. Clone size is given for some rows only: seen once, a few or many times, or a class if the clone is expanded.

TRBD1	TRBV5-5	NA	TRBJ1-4	TGTGCCAGCAGCCCTGGGACAGCTCAAAGCGGAAAACTGTTTTTT	CASSPGTAQSGKLFF
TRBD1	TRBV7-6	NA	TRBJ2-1	TGTGCCAGCAGCTTAGTGCCCAACAGGGGCTCCTACAATGAGCAGTTCTTC	CASSLVPNRGSYNEQFF
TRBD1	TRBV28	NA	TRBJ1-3	TGTGCCAGCAGTTTGCGATTTACAGGGGGCCCAACCTCTGGAAACACCATATATTTT	CASSLRFTGGPTSGNTIYF
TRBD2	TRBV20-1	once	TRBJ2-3	TGCAGTGCCAGTCTAGCGGGGGTTGGGCAGTATTTT	CSASLAGVGQYF
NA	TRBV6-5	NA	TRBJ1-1	TGTGCCAGCAGTTACGGTTCAGGGAACGAAGCTTTCTTT	CASSYGSGNEAFF
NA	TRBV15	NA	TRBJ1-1	TGTGCCACGAAGATAAACCGGGGGGGAGGCACTGAAGCTTTCTTT	CATKINRGGGTEAFF
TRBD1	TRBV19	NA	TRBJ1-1	TGTGCCAGTAGTCCAGGACAGGGGGCGATAGGAGCTTTCTTT	CASSPGQGAIGAFF
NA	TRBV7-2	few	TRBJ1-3	TGTGCCAGCAGCTTGAGGCCAGGACAGCTATTCTCTGGAAACACCATATATTTT	CASSLRPGQLFSGNTIYF
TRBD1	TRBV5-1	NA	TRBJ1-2	TGCGCCAGCAGCTTTGGAGGGGGCAATAACTATGGCTACACCTTC	CASSFGGGNNYGYTF
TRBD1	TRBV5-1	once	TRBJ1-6	TGCGCCAGCAGCCAGGACAGGGTATTGGGTTCACCCCTCCACTTT	CASSQDRVLGSPLHF
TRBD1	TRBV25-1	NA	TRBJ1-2	TGTGCCAGCAGTGAACCCGGGACAGGGGAAATGGGTGGCTACACCTTC	CASSEPGTGEMGGYTF
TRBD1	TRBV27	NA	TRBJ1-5	TGTGCCAGCAGTGTGAGCGGGACAGGCCGCCCTCGGCCCCAGCATTTT	CASSVSGTGRPRPQHF
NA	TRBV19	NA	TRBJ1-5	TGTGCCAGTGCCCCCAGGGTGAATCAGCCCCAGCATTTT	CASAPRVNQPQHF
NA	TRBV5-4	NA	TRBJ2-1	TGTGCCAGCAGCTGGGGGACAATAGGTAACAATGAGCAGTTCTTC	CASSWGTIGNNEQFF
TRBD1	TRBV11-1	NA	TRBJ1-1	TGTGCCAGCAGCCCCGGGACAGTAACTGAAGCTTTCTTT	CASSPGTVTEAFF
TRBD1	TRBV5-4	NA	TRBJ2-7	TGTGCCAGCAGCTTGACGGCGGGTACAGGGGGCTACGAGCAGTACTTC	CASSLTAGTGGYEQYF
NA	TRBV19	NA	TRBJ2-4	TGTGCCAGTACCATAGGGGGGGGATCAAACATTCAGTACTTC	CASTIGGGSNIQYF
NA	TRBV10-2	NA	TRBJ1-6	TGCGCCAGCAGTGGGAGGGTTGGGGATTCACCCCTCCACTTT	CASSGRVGDSPLHF
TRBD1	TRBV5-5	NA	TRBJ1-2	TGTGCCAGCAGTCTCTTGGGACAGGGGGAAACTGGCTACACCTTC	CASSLLGQGETGYTF
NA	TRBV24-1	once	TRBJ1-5	TGTGCCACCAGTGCAGACAGGCTCAATCAGCCCCAGCATTTT	CATSADRLNQPQHF
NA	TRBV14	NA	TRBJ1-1	TGTGCCAGCAGCCAAGTTGGGGGACTAATGAGAGCTTTCTTT	CASSQVGGLMRAFF
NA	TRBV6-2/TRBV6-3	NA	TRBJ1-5	TGTGCCAGCAGTTACTCGACGGGGCGGCGGGGTCAGCCCCAGCATTTT	CASSYSTGRRGQPQHF
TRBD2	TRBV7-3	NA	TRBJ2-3	TGTGCCAGCAGCTTTGGCGGGGGGACAGATACGCAGTATTTT	CASSFGGGTDTQYF
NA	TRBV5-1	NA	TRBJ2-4	TGCGCCAGCAGCCCCGGCCAGGGAACCTTAGCCAAAAACATTCAGTACTTC	CASSPGQGTLAKNIQYF
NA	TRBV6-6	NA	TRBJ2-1	TGTGCCAGCAGTTACTTAGCGGATAGGAATGAGCAGTTCTTC	CASSYLADRNEQFF
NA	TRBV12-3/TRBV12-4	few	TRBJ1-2	TGTGCCAGCAGTCCAGGATATGGCTACACCTTC	CASSPGYGYTF
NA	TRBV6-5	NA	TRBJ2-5	TGTGCCAGCAGTTACGTCCTAGACAGGTCGGCCCAGTACTTC	CASSYVLDRSAQYF
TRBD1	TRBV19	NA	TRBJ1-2	TGTGCCAGTAGTAGGGACAGATATGGCTACACCTTC	CASSRDRYGYTF
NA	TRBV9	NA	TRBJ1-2	TGTGCCAGCAGCACCAAGGACAAGGCACATGGCTACACCTTC	CASSTKDKAHGYTF
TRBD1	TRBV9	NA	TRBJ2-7	TGTGCCAGCAGCGTAGGGACAGGGGTCTACGAGCAGTACTTC	CASSVGTGVYEQYF
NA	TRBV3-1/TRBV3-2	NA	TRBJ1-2	TGTGCCAGCACCCGGGACACTCAAATCCCCCTCTATGGCTACACCTTC	CASTRDTQIPLYGYTF
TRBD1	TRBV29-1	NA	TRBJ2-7	TGCAGCGTTGAAGGTTCCCGGACAGGAACCTACGAGCAGTACTTC	CSVEGSRTGTYEQYF
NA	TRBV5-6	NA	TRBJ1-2	TGTGCCAGCAGGTCGGGGATCTATGGCTACACCTTC	CASRSGIYGYTF
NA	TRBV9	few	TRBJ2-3	TGTGCCAGCAGCGTAGAAGGCGGAGGCACAGATACGCAGTATTTT	CASSVEGGGTDTQYF
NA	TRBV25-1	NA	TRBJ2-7	TGTGCCAGCAGTGAATACCGTGTGAGGTGGCCGTCCTACGAGCAGTACTTC	CASSEYRVRWPSYEQYF
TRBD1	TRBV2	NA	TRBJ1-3	TGTGCCAGCAGTGAGACAGGGCAAACGGGGACTTATTTT	CASSETGQTGTYF
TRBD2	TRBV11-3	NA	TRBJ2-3	TGTGCCAGCAGCTTAGTAGCGGGGGGGCCGCTAGATACGCAGTATTTT	CASSLVAGGPLDTQYF
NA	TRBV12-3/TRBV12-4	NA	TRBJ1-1	TGTGCCAGCAGTTTAATCCCGTACACTGAAGCTTTCTTT	CASSLIPYTEAFF
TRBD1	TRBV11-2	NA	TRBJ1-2	TGTGCCAGCAGTTCTCTTCGGGACAGGAGTCTCACTAACTATGGCTACACCTTC	CASSSLRDRSLTNYGYTF
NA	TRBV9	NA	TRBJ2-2	TGTGCCAGCAGCCCGCAGTACACCGGGGAGCTGTTTTTT	CASSPQYTGELFF
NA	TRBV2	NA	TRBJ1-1	TGTGCCAGTATGGTGCAGTCGAACACTGAAGCTTTCTTT	CASMVQSNTEAFF
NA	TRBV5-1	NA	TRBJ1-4	TGCGCCAGCAGCTTGGGACAGGTCCCGAAGGAACTGTTTTTT	CASSLGQVPKELFF
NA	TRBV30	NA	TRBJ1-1	TGTGCCTGGAGTGTATGGGGCTCTGAAGCTTTCTTT	CAWSVWGSEAFF
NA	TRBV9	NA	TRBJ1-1	TGTGCCAGCAGCGCCGAGATGAGGAACACTGAAGCTTTCTTT	CASSAEMRNTEAFF
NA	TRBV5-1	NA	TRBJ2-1	TGCGCCAGCAGCTTGACCGGGACTCCTAATGAGCAGTTCTTC	CASSLTGTPNEQFF